This T cell receptor (beta chain) emerged from a study of blood T cell repertoires in COVID-19. Overall study: The United States, Italy and Spain supplied acute and convalescent COVID-19 samples.

The CDR3 loop spans 15 amino acids. The V end was cut by 2 bases, the J end by 0 bases, with 8 bases between. Germline V gene data show CDR1 as SGHAT and CDR2 as FQDESV (reference sequence). Authors' processing steps: Counts of nucleated cells, estimated from reference gene primer amplification, were obtained. TCRdb's table, derived via immunoSEQ multiplex PCR, lists solely in-frame clones and lacks some. The V and J calls and clone size are taken from that table; D and trimming were inferred from the DNA. Counted here are 110,000 or so clones, approximately 82% occurring once; the ten biggest clones make up 15%.

The sequencing input was peripheral blood. V and J are TRBV11-1 and TRBJ1-3; unclear D gene. This TCR came from a woman of 80 years or more with acute or convalescent COVID-19. The CDR3 here is CASSLRSDSGNTIYF. The DNA for the CDR3 is TGTGCCAGCAGCTTACGATCAGACTCTGGAAACACCATATATTTT.